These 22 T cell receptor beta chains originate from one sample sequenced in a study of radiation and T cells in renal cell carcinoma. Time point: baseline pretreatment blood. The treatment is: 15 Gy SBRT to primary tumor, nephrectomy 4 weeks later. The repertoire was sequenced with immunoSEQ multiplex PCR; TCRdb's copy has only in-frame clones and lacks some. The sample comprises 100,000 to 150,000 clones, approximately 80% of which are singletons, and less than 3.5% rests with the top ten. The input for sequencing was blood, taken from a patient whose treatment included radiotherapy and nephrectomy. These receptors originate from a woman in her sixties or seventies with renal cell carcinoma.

The chain's CDR3 is CASSLGTGTSGGLYNEQFF. The CDR3, as DNA: TGCGCCAGCAGCTTGGGGACAGGGACTAGCGGGGGACTATACAATGAGCAGTTCTTC. The chain combines TRBV5-1 with TRBJ2-1; TRBD2 matches 14 bases. Trimming took 0 bases from V and 4 from J; bases not matched to a gene: 9. This CDR3 has 19 residues. Germline V gene data show CDR1 as SGHRS and CDR2 as YFSETQ.

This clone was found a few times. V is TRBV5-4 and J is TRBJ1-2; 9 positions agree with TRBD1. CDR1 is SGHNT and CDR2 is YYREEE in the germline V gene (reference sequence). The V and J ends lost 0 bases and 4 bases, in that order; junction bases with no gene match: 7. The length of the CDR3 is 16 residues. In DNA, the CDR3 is TGTGCCAGCAGCTTGGGAACAGGGGGCGCCGGCTATGGCTACACCTTC. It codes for CASSLGTGGAGYGYTF.

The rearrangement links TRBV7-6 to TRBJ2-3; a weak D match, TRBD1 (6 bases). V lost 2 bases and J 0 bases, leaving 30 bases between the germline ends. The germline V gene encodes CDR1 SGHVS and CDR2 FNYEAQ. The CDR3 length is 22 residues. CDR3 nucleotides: TGTGCCAGCAGCTTATTGTTCTCGGTTCGGCAGGGGTCGCAACTTAGCACAGATACGCAGTATTTT. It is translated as CASSLLFSVRQGSQLSTDTQYF. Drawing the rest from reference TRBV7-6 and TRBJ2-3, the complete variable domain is GAGVSQSPRYKVTKRGQDVALRCDPISGHVSLYWYRQALGQGPEFLTYFNYEAQQDKSGLPNDRFSAERPEGSISTLTIQRTEQRDSAMYRCASSLLFSVRQGSQLSTDTQYFGPGTRLTVL.

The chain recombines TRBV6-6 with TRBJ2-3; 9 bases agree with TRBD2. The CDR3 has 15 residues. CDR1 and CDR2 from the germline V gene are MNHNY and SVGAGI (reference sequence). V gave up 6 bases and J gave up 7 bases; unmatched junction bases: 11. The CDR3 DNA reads TGTGCCAGCAGGCGACTAGCGGAGTTGCAAAATACGCAGTATTTT. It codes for CASRRLAELQNTQYF.

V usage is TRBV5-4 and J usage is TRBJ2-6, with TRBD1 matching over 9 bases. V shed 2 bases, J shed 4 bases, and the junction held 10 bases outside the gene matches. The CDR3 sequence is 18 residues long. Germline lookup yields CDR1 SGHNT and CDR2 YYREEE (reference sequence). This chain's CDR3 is CASSLGQGPFVGANVLTF. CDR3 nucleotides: TGTGCCAGCAGCTTAGGACAGGGGCCCTTCGTCGGGGCCAACGTCCTGACTTTC.

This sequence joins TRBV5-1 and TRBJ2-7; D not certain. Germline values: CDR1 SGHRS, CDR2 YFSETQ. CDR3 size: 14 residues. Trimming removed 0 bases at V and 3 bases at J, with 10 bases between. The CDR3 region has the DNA TGCGCCAGCAGCTTGGACAGAAGTGACTACGAGCAGTACTTC. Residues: CASSLDRSDYEQYF.

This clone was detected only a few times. Here the CDR3 DNA reads TGTGCCAGCAGCTTGGGGACAGGCTGGAGGGAGACCCAGTACTTC. Its translation: CASSLGTGWRETQYF. The V call is TRBV7-2, the J call TRBJ2-5, with 8 positions matching TRBD1. CDR3 length: 15 residues. With 3 bases clipped from V and 5 bases from J, the junction kept 8 bases outside the gene matches. CDR1 is SGHTA and CDR2 is FQGNSA in the germline V gene.

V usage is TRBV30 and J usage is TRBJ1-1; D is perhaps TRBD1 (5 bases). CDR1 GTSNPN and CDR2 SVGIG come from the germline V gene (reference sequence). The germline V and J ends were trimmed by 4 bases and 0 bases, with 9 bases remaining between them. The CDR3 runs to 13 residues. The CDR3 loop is CAWIRGMNTEAFF. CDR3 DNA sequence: TGTGCCTGGATCCGGGGGATGAACACTGAAGCTTTCTTT.

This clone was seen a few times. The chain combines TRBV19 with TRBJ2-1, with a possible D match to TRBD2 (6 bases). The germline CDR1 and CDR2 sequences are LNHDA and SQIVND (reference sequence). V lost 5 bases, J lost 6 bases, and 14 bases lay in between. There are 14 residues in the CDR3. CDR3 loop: CASSDSVGGNEQFF. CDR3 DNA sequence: TGTGCCAGTAGTGATTCTGTCGGGGGCAATGAGCAGTTCTTC.

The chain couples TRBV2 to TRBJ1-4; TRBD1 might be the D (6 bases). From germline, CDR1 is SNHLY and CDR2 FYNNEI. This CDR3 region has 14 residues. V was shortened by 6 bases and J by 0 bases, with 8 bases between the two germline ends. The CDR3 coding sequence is TGTGCCAGCAGGGGGGACACAACTAATGAAAAACTGTTTTTT. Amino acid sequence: CASRGDTTNEKLFF.

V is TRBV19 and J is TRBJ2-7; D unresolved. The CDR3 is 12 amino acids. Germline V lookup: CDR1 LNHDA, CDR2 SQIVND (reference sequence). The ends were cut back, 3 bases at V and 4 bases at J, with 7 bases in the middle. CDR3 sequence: CASSMYDYEQYF. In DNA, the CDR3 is TGTGCCAGTAGTATGTACGATTACGAGCAGTACTTC.

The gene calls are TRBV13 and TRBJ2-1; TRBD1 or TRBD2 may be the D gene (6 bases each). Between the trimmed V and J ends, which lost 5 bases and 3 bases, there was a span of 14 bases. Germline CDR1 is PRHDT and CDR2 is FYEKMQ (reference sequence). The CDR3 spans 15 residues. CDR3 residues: CASSPRGENYNEQFF. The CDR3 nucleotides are TGTGCCAGCAGCCCAAGGGGGGAAAACTACAATGAGCAGTTCTTC.

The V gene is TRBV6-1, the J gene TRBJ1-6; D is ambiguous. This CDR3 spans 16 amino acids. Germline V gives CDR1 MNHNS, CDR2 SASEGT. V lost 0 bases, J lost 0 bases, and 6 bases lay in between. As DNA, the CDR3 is TGTGCCAGCAGTGAAGCCCTGAGCTCCTATAATTCACCCCTCCACTTT. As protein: CASSEALSSYNSPLHF.

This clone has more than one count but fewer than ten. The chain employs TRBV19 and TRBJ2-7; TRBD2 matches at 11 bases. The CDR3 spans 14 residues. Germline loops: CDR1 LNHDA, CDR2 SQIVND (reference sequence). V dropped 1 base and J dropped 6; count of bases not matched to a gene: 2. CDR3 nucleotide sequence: TGTGCCAGTAGTATAGGGCTAGCGGGAGGCGAGCAGTACTTC. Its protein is CASSIGLAGGEQYF.

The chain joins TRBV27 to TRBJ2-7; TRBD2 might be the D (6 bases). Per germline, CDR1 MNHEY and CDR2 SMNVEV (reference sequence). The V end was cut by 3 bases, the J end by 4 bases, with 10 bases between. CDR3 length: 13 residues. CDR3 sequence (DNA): TGTGCCAGCAGTTTGGGACTGAATTACGAGCAGTACTTC. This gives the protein CASSLGLNYEQYF.

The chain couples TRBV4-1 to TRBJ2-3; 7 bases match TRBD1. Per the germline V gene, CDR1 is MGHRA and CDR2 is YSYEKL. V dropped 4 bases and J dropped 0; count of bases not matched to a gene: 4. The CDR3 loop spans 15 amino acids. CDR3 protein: CASSPGTDSTDTQYF. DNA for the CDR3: TGCGCCAGCAGCCCCGGGACAGATAGCACAGATACGCAGTATTTT.

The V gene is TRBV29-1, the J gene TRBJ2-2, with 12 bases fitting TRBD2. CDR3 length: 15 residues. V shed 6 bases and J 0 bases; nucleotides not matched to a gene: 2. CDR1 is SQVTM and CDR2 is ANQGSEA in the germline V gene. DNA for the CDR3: TGCAGCGTCCTAGCGGGGGGGCCGAACACCGGGGAGCTGTTTTTT. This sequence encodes CSVLAGGPNTGELFF.

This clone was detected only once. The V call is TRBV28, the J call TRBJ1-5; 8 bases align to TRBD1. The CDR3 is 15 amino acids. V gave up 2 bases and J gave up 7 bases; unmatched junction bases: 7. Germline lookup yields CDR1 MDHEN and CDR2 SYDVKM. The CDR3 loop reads CASSLAGGAKQPQHF. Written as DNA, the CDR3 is TGTGCCAGCAGTTTAGCAGGGGGCGCAAAACAGCCCCAGCATTTT.

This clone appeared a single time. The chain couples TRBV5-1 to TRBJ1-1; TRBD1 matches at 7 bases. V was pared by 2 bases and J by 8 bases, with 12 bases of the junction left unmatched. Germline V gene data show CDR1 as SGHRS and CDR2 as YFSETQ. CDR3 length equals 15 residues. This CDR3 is CASSFLTGAGGEAFF. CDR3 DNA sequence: TGCGCCAGCAGCTTTCTCACAGGGGCTGGGGGAGAAGCTTTCTTT.

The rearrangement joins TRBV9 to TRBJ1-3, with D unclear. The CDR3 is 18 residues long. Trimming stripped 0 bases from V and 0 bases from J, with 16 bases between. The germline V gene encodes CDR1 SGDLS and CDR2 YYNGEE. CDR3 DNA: TGTGCCAGCAGCGTAGACGTAGGAGGGTCCTTCTCTGGAAACACCATATATTTT. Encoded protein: CASSVDVGGSFSGNTIYF.

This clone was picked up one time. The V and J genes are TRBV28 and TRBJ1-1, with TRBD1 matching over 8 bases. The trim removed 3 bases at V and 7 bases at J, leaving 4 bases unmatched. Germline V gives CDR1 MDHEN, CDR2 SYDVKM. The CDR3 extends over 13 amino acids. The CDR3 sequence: CASSFRGLNEAFF. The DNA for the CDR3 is TGTGCCAGCAGTTTCAGGGGGCTTAATGAAGCTTTCTTT.

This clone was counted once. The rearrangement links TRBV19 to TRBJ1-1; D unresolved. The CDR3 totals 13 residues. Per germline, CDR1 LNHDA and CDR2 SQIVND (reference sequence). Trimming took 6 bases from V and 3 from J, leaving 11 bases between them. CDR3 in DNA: TGTGCCAGTAGGTTGACGGATTACACTGAAGCTTTCTTT. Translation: CASRLTDYTEAFF.